This T cell receptor beta chain was retrieved from a study of early T cells in non-severe SARS-CoV-2 infection. The overall study: The chains were unpaired, and the sequenced material was bulk RNA from unsorted whole blood.

As part of library construction, unique molecular identifiers were attached to individual cDNA molecules. TCRdb ran MiXCR on the 5' RACE reads and lists one entry per CDR3 protein. The sample yields over 45,000 distinct CDR3 sequences, 5.5% to 8.5% seen once. V lost 9 bases and J 9 bases, leaving 20 bases between the germline ends. This CDR3 region has 13 residues. This clonotype has more than one count but fewer than ten. V and J are TRBV12-3 or TRBV12-4 and TRBJ1-1; maybe TRBD1 (6 bases). Sequenced material: whole blood, taken at baseline. The sequence was collected from an adult who was a healthcare worker with PCR-confirmed SARS-CoV-2 infection or an uninfected control (not recorded which). This chain's CDR3 is CASQRETQGQAFF. CDR3 nucleotide sequence: TGTGCCAGTCAACGTGAGACCCAGGGGCAAGCTTTCTTT.